This TCR beta chain was recorded in a study of shared clonotypes between healthy human individuals. The ends were cut back, 6 bases at V and 10 bases at J, with 26 bases in the middle. The length of the CDR3 is 16 residues. CDR1 is SGHRS and CDR2 is YFSETQ in the germline V gene. Measured with immunoSEQ multiplex PCR; TCRdb has only the in-frame clones, and not every one. This table has 600,000 to 800,000 clones, 72% appearing once. Details on this clone: The target antigen is unknown.

General study findings and limits: Though the depth was large, rarefaction showed that sorted-subset sequencing was incomplete.

The V gene is TRBV5-1, the J gene TRBJ2-1; D is unclear. Sequences were obtained from memory CD4+ T cells sorted from blood. Stated subset: CD45RA-negative fraction. The TCR comes from a woman aged 25 to 39 in good health. The CDR3 nucleotides read TGCGCCAGCAAGCTAGGTTCCGGCGCCGGGTCGGCCGAGCAGTTCTTC. Amino acid sequence: CASKLGSGAGSAEQFF.